The clone carrying this T cell receptor (beta chain) was observed a few times. This sample is drawn from a study of CD8+CD57+ T cells in acquired aplastic anemia. Using genomic DNA as the template, TCR beta VDJ and CDR3 profiling was carried out. MiXCR, run by TCRdb on the reads, gives a single entry per CDR3 protein. The top ten clones hold under 8.5% of a sample with 250,000 to 300,000 distinct CDR3 sequences, around three fifths of them seen once. The germline gives CDR1 ENHRY, CDR2 SYGVKD. The V end was cut by 8 bases, the J end by 4 bases, with 12 bases between. The CDR3 contains 12 residues. The sequenced sample was sorted CD4+, CD8+, or CD8+CD57+ T cells (not recorded which) from PBMCs. This sequence joins TRBV10-3 and TRBJ2-7; D not certain. This clonotype was obtained from a human donor with severe aplastic anemia or a healthy control (not recorded which). The CDR3, as DNA: TGTGCCATCGCTTCACAAGGATACGAGCAGTACTTC. It specifies CAIASQGYEQYF.